The rows below give T cell receptor beta chains drawn from one sample of a study of tumor-infiltrating lymphocytes in glioblastoma multiforme. TCRdb used MiXCR to reprocess the multiplex PCR reads, holding one entry per CDR3 protein. This sample has approximately 30,000 distinct CDR3 sequences, with roughly two thirds found just once. What was sequenced was brain tumor tissue. The receptors were gathered from a male donor with glioblastoma. CDR3s include the opening cysteine and the closing phenylalanine or tryptophan. D genes are given only for firm matches. Clone size is not always given. Where it is, it says once, few, many or a class for expanded clones.

len	j_gene	d_gene	abundance	v_gene	CDR3nt	CDR3aa
14	TRBJ1-1	NA	NA	TRBV7-9	TGTGCCAGCAGCTTACCCCCGGGCCCCTCTGAAGCTTTCTTT	CASSLPPGPSEAFF
17	TRBJ2-1	TRBD2	many	TRBV4-1	TGCGCCAGCAGCCAAGGGACTAGCGAGAGCTCCTACAATGAGCAGTTCTTC	CASSQGTSESSYNEQFF
15	TRBJ1-1	TRBD1	NA	TRBV4-1	TGCGCCAGCAGCCAAGAAGACAGGGGAGGGACTGAAGCTATCTTC	CASSQEDRGGTEAIF
12	TRBJ2-7	NA	NA	TRBV20-1	TGCAGCCCGAGGCTAGCGACCTACGAGCAGTACTTC	CSPRLATYEQYF
15	TRBJ2-7	NA	NA	TRBV29-1	TGCAGAGTTGAAGATCACGGTAGAGGCACAAACGAGCAGTACTTC	CRVEDHGRGTNEQYF
15	TRBJ2-3	TRBD2	NA	TRBV20-1	TGCAGTGCTGGAACTAGCGGGGACCTCACAGATATACAGTATTTT	CSAGTSGDLTDIQYF
14	TRBJ1-1	NA	medium-sized	TRBV11-2	TGTGCCAGCAGCTTAGGCTTGAGGGACACTGAAGCTTTCTTT	CASSLGLRDTEAFF
14	TRBJ1-1	NA	NA	TRBV5-1	TGCATCAGCAGCTTGGAGGGGAGTAGCACTGAAGCTTTCTTT	CISSLEGSSTEAFF
13	TRBJ2-7	NA	many	TRBV4-1	TGCGCCAGCAGCAGGACTACCGATGAAGAGCAGTACTTC	CASSRTTDEEQYF
15	TRBJ2-5	NA	NA	TRBV6-2/TRBV6-3	TGTGCCAGCAGACGGCCTAGCGGAGGGGGAGAGACCCAGTACTTC	CASRRPSGGGETQYF
16	TRBJ2-3	NA	once	TRBV29-1	TGCAGCGTTGAAGATTTGTCGACTATCAACACAGATACGCAGTATTTT	CSVEDLSTINTDTQYF
15	TRBJ2-7	NA	NA	TRBV6-5	TGTGCCCGCTGTCCTTCGGGGGAATTGATCGGAGAGCAGTACTTC	CARCPSGELIGEQYF
15	TRBJ2-1	NA	few	TRBV11-2	TGTGCCAGCAGCTTAGACGGGACTCACTACAATGAGCAGTTCTTC	CASSLDGTHYNEQFF
17	TRBJ2-7	NA	few	TRBV7-9	TGTGCCAGCAGCTTAGTGGGCTTTGGTGGCAGCTCCTACGAGCAGTACTTC	CASSLVGFGGSSYEQYF
13	TRBJ2-7	NA	NA	TRBV28	TGTGACAGCAGTTTCCCCGGGTCCGACGGGCAGTACTTC	CDSSFPGSDGQYF